This TCR beta chain derives from a study of T-cell reconstitution after alpha-beta-depleted transplantation in children. Unique molecular identifiers tagged the TCRbeta library. TCRdb used MiXCR to reprocess the PCR reads, holding one entry per CDR3 protein. This sample yields about 690,000 distinct CDR3 sequences, of which roughly 15% are seen a single time; approximately 1% belongs to the top ten. CDR3 length equals 16 residues. The germline V and J ends were trimmed by 5 bases and 0 bases, with 14 bases remaining between them. Germline lookup yields CDR1 SQVTM and CDR2 ANQGSEA. This clonotype turned up a few times.

This TCR derives from a human donor who donated a stem cell graft to a child with acute myeloid leukemia. Sequences were derived from PBMCs from the stem cell graft donor, sampled from the stem cell graft. The chain links TRBV29-1 to TRBJ2-6; D might be TRBD1 or TRBD2, each matching 5 bases. CDR3 DNA sequence: TGCAGCGTTCCTACCGGGGCGCACTCTGGGGCCAACGTCCTGACTTTC. Protein product: CSVPTGAHSGANVLTF.